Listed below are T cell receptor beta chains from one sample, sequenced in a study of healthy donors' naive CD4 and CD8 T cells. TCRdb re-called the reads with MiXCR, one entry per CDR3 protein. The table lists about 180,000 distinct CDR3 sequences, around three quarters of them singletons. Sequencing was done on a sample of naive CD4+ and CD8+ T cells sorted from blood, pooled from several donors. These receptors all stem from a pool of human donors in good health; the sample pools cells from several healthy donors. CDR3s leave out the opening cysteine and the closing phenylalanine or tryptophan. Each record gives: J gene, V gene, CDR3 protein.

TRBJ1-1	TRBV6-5	ASSTLDSLNTEAF
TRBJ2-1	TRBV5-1	ASSLVPRNEQF
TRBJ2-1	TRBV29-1	SVGQDSYNEQF
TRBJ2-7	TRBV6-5	ASSYSQANYEQY
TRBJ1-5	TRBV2	ASSDWGPSNQPQH
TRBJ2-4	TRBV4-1	ASSQDPPGDARNIQY
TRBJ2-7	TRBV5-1	ASSLRGTASYEQY
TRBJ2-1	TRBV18	ASSASGSPYNEQF
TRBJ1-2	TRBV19	ATARGPGYGYT
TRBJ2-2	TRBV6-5	ASSHRDRGSGELF
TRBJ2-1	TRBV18	ASSDRGESSYNEQF
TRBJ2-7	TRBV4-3	ASSFGTSASYEQY
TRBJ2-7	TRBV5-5	ASRRGQGVGEQY
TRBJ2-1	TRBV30	ALRDQWANEQF
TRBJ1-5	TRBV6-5	ASSERRRYNQPQH
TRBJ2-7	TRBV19	ASSPTRQGNEQY
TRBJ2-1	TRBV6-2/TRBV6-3	ASRKAGTGENEQF
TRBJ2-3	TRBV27	ASSRPRDRGTDTQY
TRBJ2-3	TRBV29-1	SVVRGVDTQY
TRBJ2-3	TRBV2	ASQHWDSTQPDTQY
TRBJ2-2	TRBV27	ASSGAVRGGELF
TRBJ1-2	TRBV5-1	ASSLEGARGYT
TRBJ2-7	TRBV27	ASSLYTRAGEQY